Listed here are 8 T cell receptor beta chains from one sample, sequenced in a study of cytomegalovirus exposure and HLA in healthy donors. This PCR relied on a set of 60 Vbeta primers and 13 Jbeta primers. Produced via immunoSEQ multiplex PCR; TCRdb's table is partial and in-frame only. The table shows 100,000 to 150,000 clones, with around 73% occurring only once. The specimen sequenced was PBMCs. All receptors come from a man between 60 and 75 years old in good health and CMV-seropositive.

The V gene is TRBV19, the J gene TRBJ2-2; TRBD2 might be the D (6 bases). Between the trimmed V and J ends, which lost 1 base and 5 bases, there was a span of 11 bases. Germline V lookup: CDR1 LNHDA, CDR2 SQIVND (reference sequence). The CDR3 contains 15 residues. The CDR3 coding sequence is TGTGCCAGTAGTATAGGTGTGGGGGGTACCGGGGAGCTGTTTTTT. This sequence encodes CASSIGVGGTGELFF. Together with reference TRBV19 and TRBJ2-2, the CDR3 gives the full variable domain: DGGITQSPKYLFRKEGQNVTLSCEQNLNHDAMYWYRQDPGQGLRLIYYSQIVNDFQKGDIAEGYSVSREKKESFPLTVTSAQKNPTAFYLCASSIGVGGTGELFFGEGSRLTVL.

This clone showed up just once. V is TRBV15 and J is TRBJ1-1, with D maybe TRBD1 (6 bases). V was clipped by 6 bases and J by 4 bases, with 18 bases between them. The CDR3 contains 15 residues. Germline V gene data show CDR1 as LNHNV and CDR2 as YYDKDF (reference sequence). CDR3 amino acids: CATSRPDRSVTEAFF. CDR3 bases: TGTGCCACCAGTAGGCCTGACAGGAGCGTCACTGAAGCTTTCTTT.

V gene TRBV30 combines with J gene TRBJ1-5; D is perhaps TRBD1 (5 bases). From germline, CDR1 is GTSNPN and CDR2 SVGIG (reference sequence). V dropped 0 bases and J dropped 0 bases, with 9 bases sitting between them. This CDR3 has 15 amino acids. CDR3 residues: CAWSVLDSSNQPQHF. The CDR3 DNA is TGTGCCTGGAGTGTACTCGACAGTAGCAATCAGCCCCAGCATTTT.

This chain uses TRBV29-1 with TRBJ1-5, with 9 bases lining up with TRBD1. The CDR3 sequence is 13 residues long. V was clipped by 4 bases and J by 7 bases; unmatched bases: 5. Germline V CDR1 and CDR2: SQVTM, ANQGSEA. Here the CDR3 DNA reads TGCAGCGTTGGACAGGGGGAGGGCCAGCCCCAGCATTTT. The encoded protein is CSVGQGEGQPQHF.

This clone was counted a few times. The rearrangement uses TRBV4-1 and TRBJ2-7; D possibly corresponds to TRBD2 (6 bases). The CDR3 is 14 residues long. The ends were cut back, 3 bases at V and 6 bases at J, with 15 bases in the middle. Germline CDR1 is MGHRA and CDR2 is YSYEKL. The CDR3: CASSHGLEGREQYF. The DNA for the CDR3 is TGCGCCAGCAGCCACGGCTTGGAGGGGCGCGAGCAGTACTTC.

This clone is a singleton in its sample. The chain has TRBV4-1 and TRBJ2-3; 11 bases are a match to TRBD2. The CDR3 covers 15 residues. Germline V gene lookup returns CDR1 MGHRA and CDR2 YSYEKL. V was pared by 1 base and J by 6 bases, with 3 bases of the junction left unmatched. The CDR3 protein is CASSQGLAGRDTQYF. The CDR3 region has the DNA TGCGCCAGCAGCCAAGGACTAGCGGGGAGGGATACGCAGTATTTT.

This clone occurred once. The chain has TRBV5-1 and TRBJ2-2; TRBD1 matches at 7 bases. The CDR3 totals 16 residues. Germline V gene sequence: CDR1 SGHRS, CDR2 YFSETQ. Losses at the gene ends were 0 bases for V and 0 bases for J; bases not matched to a gene: 2. The DNA for the CDR3 is TGCGCCAGCAGCTTGGTCCAGGGGGCGAACACCGGGGAGCTGTTTTTT. Its translation is CASSLVQGANTGELFF.

The chain has TRBV9 and TRBJ2-2; D unclear. Trimming shortened V by 0 bases and J by 5 bases, and 8 bases separated the two germline ends. The germline CDR1 and CDR2 sequences are SGDLS and YYNGEE. The CDR3 is 14 amino acids. CDR3 coding DNA: TGTGCCAGCAGCGTAGAGACGGAGACCGGGGAGCTGTTTTTT. Amino acids: CASSVETETGELFF.